This TCR beta chain derives from a study of identical twins. Study results and limitations: Invariant MAIT and iNKT cells could partly confound zero-insertion analyses.

There are 17 residues in the CDR3. V shed 1 base and J 3 bases; nucleotides not matched to a gene: 9. Germline CDR1 and CDR2: SEHNR and FQNEAQ (reference sequence). Template switching, a step in the protocol, added a universal primer site, and cDNA carried unique molecular identifiers. TCRdb passed the 5' RACE reads through MiXCR, listing each CDR3 protein once. The sample lists around 250,000 distinct CDR3 sequences; approximately 8.3% were seen once. This clonotype was picked up a small number of times. The antigen remains undetermined. These same records also appear under a second study, on yellow fever vaccine responses in identical twins.

Sample: CD8+ T cells sorted from blood. This sequence originates from a woman aged 18-29 years in good health. J is TRBJ2-1 and V is TRBV7-9, with 7 bases that match TRBD2. CDR3 sequence reads: CASSLGWGGDGYNEQFF. The CDR3 region has the DNA TGTGCCAGCAGCTTAGGGTGGGGGGGAGATGGCTACAATGAGCAGTTCTTC.